Presented here are 26 T cell receptor beta chains from one specimen sequenced in a study of cytomegalovirus exposure and HLA in healthy donors (dated by TCRdb to 2015 to 2018). The library was produced with the immunoSEQ multiplex PCR assay. For the multiplex PCR, a mixture combining 60 forward primers for TCR Vbeta segments and 13 reverse primers for TCR Jbeta segments was used. In TCRdb, the immuneACCESS table is reduced to in-frame sequences with V and J assigned. These tables do not hold every clone; where another copy was compared, an unresolved V gene accounts for under half, and the others remain unexplained. Counted in this sample were 250,000 to 350,000 clones; 80% to 90% of them appeared once. The ten largest clones capture roughly 4% of the sample. Sequenced material: PBMCs. The origin of the receptors is a man aged 40-50 years in good health and CMV-seropositive.

This chain connects TRBV11-1 to TRBJ2-1; 10 bases are a match to TRBD1. The V segment lost 7 bases and the J segment 6 bases; nucleotides outside the gene matches: 3. CDR1 is SGHAT and CDR2 is FQDESV in the germline V gene (reference sequence). The CDR3 totals 13 residues. Here the CDR3 DNA reads TGTGCCAGCATTGGACAGGGGGTCAATGAGCAGTTCTTC. Protein product: CASIGQGVNEQFF.

This clone was picked up one time. The genes are TRBV7-9 and TRBJ1-3; D is uncertain. This CDR3 spans 13 amino acids. Looked up from germline, CDR1 is SEHNR and CDR2 is FQNEAQ (reference sequence). The V gene lost 8 bases and the J gene lost 4 bases, with 12 bases spanning the gap. The CDR3 DNA reads as TGTGCCAGCCCCTCTTCAACAGGAAACACCATATATTTT. This sequence encodes CASPSSTGNTIYF. The complete variable domain, with remaining parts taken from reference TRBV7-9 and TRBJ1-3, reads DTGVSQNPRHKITKRGQNVTFRCDPISEHNRLYWYRQTLGQGPEFLTYFQNEAQLEKSRLLSDRFSAERPKGSFSTLEIQRTEQGDSAMYLCASPSSTGNTIYFGEGSWLTVV.

This clone was picked up one time. One end of the junction does not line up with germline, which may come from a read error. The CDR3 nucleotides read TGTGCCAGCAGTTTATCTAGCGGGAACCCTCTCTTC. Translation gives CASSLSSGNPLF. The chain couples TRBV28 to TRBJ2-7; TRBD2 matches at 9 bases. The CDR3 spans 12 residues. The germline V gene has CDR1 MDHEN and CDR2 SYDVKM.

The chain combines TRBV2 with TRBJ2-1; 8 nucleotides line up with TRBD1. The CDR3 contains 15 residues. With 4 bases clipped from V and 2 bases from J, the junction kept 4 bases outside the gene matches. CDR1 and CDR2 (germline): SNHLY, FYNNEI. CDR3 amino acids: CASSADRGTYNEQFF. DNA for the CDR3: TGTGCCAGCAGTGCTGACAGGGGTACCTACAATGAGCAGTTCTTC.

The CDR3 bases are TGTGCCAGCAGTCAAGGACTAGCGGGAGGGAGCACAGATACGCAGTATTTT. This sequence encodes CASSQGLAGGSTDTQYF. This chain links TRBV28 with TRBJ2-3, with TRBD2 identical over 15 bases. CDR3 length equals 17 residues. V trimming: 5 bases; J trimming: 0 bases; junction bases outside the gene matches: 3. The germline V gene has CDR1 MDHEN and CDR2 SYDVKM.

The genes are TRBV28 and TRBJ1-2; D remains ambiguous. V was clipped by 6 bases and J by 5 bases, with 10 bases between them. CDR1 MDHEN and CDR2 SYDVKM come from the germline V gene. The CDR3 has 12 amino acids. The CDR3 DNA follows: TGTGCCAGCAGCCTACAGACGTATGGCTACACCTTC. This encodes CASSLQTYGYTF.

Details on this clone: The same CDR3 arises from other DNA sequences in this sample as well. The V gene is TRBV29-1, the J gene TRBJ2-7; TRBD2 agrees at 9 bases. The CDR3 spans 13 residues. V dropped 4 bases and J dropped 3; count of bases not matched to a gene: 4. Per germline, CDR1 SQVTM and CDR2 ANQGSEA. The CDR3 is CSVGLAGSYEQYF. CDR3 DNA sequence: TGCAGCGTTGGGCTAGCGGGGAGCTACGAGCAGTACTTC.

This clone was detected once. The rearrangement links TRBV2 to TRBJ2-3; 7 nucleotides agree with TRBD2. The CDR3 covers 13 residues. Germline V gene lookup returns CDR1 SNHLY and CDR2 FYNNEI. With V trimmed by 6 bases and J by 4 bases, 4 bases remained unmatched. The CDR3 DNA sequence: TGTGCCAGCAGCGGACTAGTTTCAGATACGCAGTATTTT. Protein sequence: CASSGLVSDTQYF.

In regard to this clone: Other nucleotide sequences in the sample specify the same CDR3. V gene TRBV7-9 combines with J gene TRBJ1-2; TRBD1 matches 11 bases. CDR1 SEHNR and CDR2 FQNEAQ come from the germline V gene (reference sequence). V lost 3 bases to trimming and J lost 6 bases; unmatched junction nucleotides: 0. This CDR3 is built from 13 residues. The CDR3, as DNA: TGTGCCAGCAGCTTGGGACAGGGGGATGGCTACACCTTC. As protein: CASSLGQGDGYTF.

This chain links TRBV10-2 with TRBJ2-3; TRBD2 agrees at 10 bases. The junction had 7 bases not matched to a gene; V was cut back by 8 bases and J by 2 bases. The CDR3 is 15 amino acids. CDR1 is WSHSY, CDR2 SAAADI, per germline. The CDR3 sequence: CASRRLAGTTDTQYF. The CDR3 DNA follows: TGCGCCAGCCGTCGACTAGCGGGCACCACAGATACGCAGTATTTT.

The chain combines TRBV19 with TRBJ1-2, with 9 bases aligning to TRBD1. This CDR3 comprises 14 residues. With 2 bases clipped from V and 7 bases from J, the junction kept 5 bases outside the gene matches. CDR1 and CDR2 from the germline V gene are LNHDA and SQIVND (reference sequence). DNA for the CDR3: TGTGCCAGTAGTATATTGGACAGGGGAATTGGCTACACCTTC. It translates to CASSILDRGIGYTF.

The chain employs TRBV27 and TRBJ1-1, with 7 bases fitting TRBD1. The CDR3 consists of 17 residues. CDR1 is MNHEY, CDR2 SMNVEV, per germline (reference sequence). The junction had 14 bases not matched to a gene; V was cut back by 5 bases and J by 2 bases. CDR3 in DNA: TGTGCCAGCAGTCCAAGGACAGGCCACATTTCAAACACTGAAGCTTTCTTT. Amino acid sequence: CASSPRTGHISNTEAFF.

The genes are TRBV7-3 and TRBJ2-6, with D uncertain. Germline V CDR1 and CDR2: SGHTA, FQGTGA. V lost 1 base, J lost 3 bases, and 16 bases lay in between. This CDR3 has 18 residues. The CDR3: CASSLMPQPRGGANVLTF. The CDR3 DNA reads as TGTGCCAGCAGCTTAATGCCGCAGCCCCGAGGTGGGGCCAACGTCCTGACTTTC.

This clone was counted once. The chain combines TRBV20-1 with TRBJ2-7; D uncertain. V was cut by 3 bases and J by 6 bases, with 6 bases left in between. The CDR3 extends over 10 amino acids. Germline V gives CDR1 DFQATT, CDR2 SNEGSKA (reference sequence). The CDR3 DNA reads TGCAGTGCTAGGCCCGGCGAGCAGTACTTC. Its protein is CSARPGEQYF.

A word on this clone: This may stem from a read error, because a much larger clone lies one nucleotide away. This sequence joins TRBV5-8 and TRBJ1-1; D uncertain. This CDR3 contains 13 residues. The germline V and J ends were trimmed by 0 bases and 1 base, with 4 bases remaining between them. CDR1 and CDR2 (germline): SGHTS, YDEGEE. The CDR3 region has the DNA TGTGCCAGCAGCTTGGACAGGAACACTGAAGCTTTCTTT. Translating gives CASSLDRNTEAFF.

The chain employs TRBV27 and TRBJ2-1, with TRBD1 matching 7 bases. The germline gives CDR1 MNHEY, CDR2 SMNVEV (reference sequence). J gave up 12 bases and V 6 bases, and 17 bases lay outside the gene matches. This CDR3 is 15 amino acids long. The CDR3 sequence: CASSGGQDRLEGQFF. The CDR3 DNA is TGTGCCAGCAGCGGAGGACAGGACCGTTTAGAAGGGCAGTTCTTC.

This clone came up a few times. CDR3 bases: TGTGCCAGCAGCCAAGAAGGCGGGCCCGGTGAAAAACTGTTTTTT. Protein sequence: CASSQEGGPGEKLFF. This chain joins TRBV14 and TRBJ1-4; no firm D call. The germline gives CDR1 SGHDN, CDR2 FVKESK. V dropped 0 bases and J dropped 7 bases, with 12 bases sitting between them. CDR3 length: 15 amino acids.

V usage is TRBV5-1 and J usage is TRBJ1-2; 8 bases fit TRBD1. Unmatched junction bases numbered 5, after V lost 2 bases and J lost 8 bases. The CDR3 sequence is 13 residues long. Germline loops: CDR1 SGHRS, CDR2 YFSETQ. In DNA form, the CDR3 reads TGCGCCAGCAGCTTCGCAGGGGGCGACGGCTACACCTTC. Its translation: CASSFAGGDGYTF. The variable domain in full, with the rest retrieved from reference TRBV5-1 and TRBJ1-2, is KAGVTQTPRYLIKTRGQQVTLSCSPISGHRSVSWYQQTPGQGLQFLFEYFSETQRNKGNFPGRFSGRQFSNSRSEMNVSTLELGDSALYLCASSFAGGDGYTFGSGTRLTVV.

The genes are TRBV18 and TRBJ2-2; D is uncertain. CDR1 and CDR2 from the germline V gene are KGHSH and LQKENI. The CDR3 is made up of 14 amino acids. Trimming stripped 3 bases from V and 4 bases from J, with 9 bases between. CDR3 bases: TGTGCCAGCTCACCGGCAGGTGGCACCGGGGAGCTGTTTTTT. It specifies CASSPAGGTGELFF. The full variable domain, its missing parts supplied by reference TRBV18 and TRBJ2-2, is NAGVMQNPRHLVRRRGQEARLRCSPMKGHSHVYWYRQLPEEGLKFMVYLQKENIIDESGMPKERFSAEFPKEGPSILRIQQVVRGDSAAYFCASSPAGGTGELFFGEGSRLTVL.

The chain employs TRBV7-9 and TRBJ2-5; a possible D gene is TRBD2 (6 bases). The CDR3 is 14 residues long. Germline values: CDR1 SEHNR, CDR2 FQNEAQ (reference sequence). The V and J ends lost 5 bases and 5 bases respectively, with 15 bases between them. The CDR3 region has the DNA TGTGCCAGCAGCCAGTTCACTAGCATGGAGACCCAGTACTTC. Its protein product is CASSQFTSMETQYF.

The chain has TRBV27 and TRBJ1-2; 7 nucleotides align to TRBD1. The germline V gene encodes CDR1 MNHEY and CDR2 SMNVEV (reference sequence). J gave up 0 bases and V 3 bases, and 4 bases lay outside the gene matches. This CDR3 contains 15 residues. Written as DNA, the CDR3 is TGTGCCAGCAGTTTGACCGGGACAGCTAACTATGGCTACACCTTC. Protein sequence: CASSLTGTANYGYTF.

V is TRBV5-1 and J is TRBJ1-1, with 8 bases identical to TRBD1. V shed 1 base, J shed 3 bases, and the junction held 8 bases outside the gene matches. The germline CDR1 and CDR2 sequences are SGHRS and YFSETQ. The CDR3 has 16 residues. The CDR3 protein is CASSLRAGGADTEAFF. CDR3 bases: TGCGCCAGCAGCTTGAGAGCAGGGGGCGCGGACACTGAAGCTTTCTTT.

The chain couples TRBV2 to TRBJ1-2; D is uncertain. Germline V gene lookup returns CDR1 SNHLY and CDR2 FYNNEI. Trimming took 5 bases from V and 4 from J, leaving 8 bases between them. The CDR3 contains 12 residues. Here the CDR3 reads CASSIRSYGYTF. The CDR3 nucleotides are TGTGCCAGCAGTATCCGGTCCTATGGCTACACCTTC.

The chain recombines TRBV30 with TRBJ1-1; unclear D gene. Germline V gives CDR1 GTSNPN, CDR2 SVGIG (reference sequence). CDR3 size: 12 residues. The V gene lost 4 bases and the J gene lost 4 bases, with 10 bases spanning the gap. The CDR3 region is CAWTRVGTEAFF. The CDR3 DNA follows: TGTGCCTGGACGAGGGTTGGCACTGAAGCTTTCTTT.

The V gene is TRBV30, the J gene TRBJ2-4; 9 nucleotides agree with TRBD2. The trim removed 4 bases at V and 4 bases at J, leaving 2 bases unmatched. CDR1 and CDR2 (germline): GTSNPN, SVGIG (reference sequence). The CDR3 is 13 residues long. CDR3 residues: CAWTSGKKNIQYF. DNA of the CDR3: TGTGCCTGGACTAGCGGGAAGAAAAACATTCAGTACTTC. Full variable domain (outside the CDR3, taken from reference TRBV30 and TRBJ2-4): SQTIHQWPATLVQPVGSPLSLECTVEGTSNPNLYWYRQAAGRGLQLLFYSVGIGQISSEVPQNLSASRPQDRQFILSSKKLLLSDSGFYLCAWTSGKKNIQYFGAGTRLSVL.

The genes are TRBV7-2 and TRBJ1-1; D unresolved. The CDR3 length is 14 residues. Germline V CDR1 and CDR2: SGHTA, FQGNSA. Trimming removed 3 bases from V and 4 bases from J, with 12 bases in between. In DNA form, the CDR3 reads TGTGCCAGCAGCTTTTTGGACGGGATCACTGAAGCTTTCTTT. This codes for CASSFLDGITEAFF.